The clone carrying this T cell receptor beta chain was counted a few times. Its antigen is unidentified. Germline V lookup: CDR1 KGHDR, CDR2 SFDVKD. The length of the CDR3 is 15 residues. V was clipped by 4 bases and J by 10 bases; unmatched bases: 6. The data stem from a study of vaccination effects on CD4 cells after COVID-19. Using immunoSEQ multiplex PCR, the repertoire was profiled, and TCRdb retains in-frame clones only, with some absent. The data show 78,000 or so clones, 78% seen once. Viral peptide pool expansion of antigen-specific CD4+ T cells preceded sequencing in the ViraFEST assay. Following an approximately ten-day culture, CD4+ T cells were purified. The healthy vaccine recipients, who had no prior SARS-CoV-2 infection, showed negative nucleocapsid antibodies.

The chain joins TRBV24-1 to TRBJ2-1; 13 nucleotides line up with TRBD2. The clonotype comes from a human donor who received a COVID-19 vaccine. This sample comprised CD4+ T cells from PBMCs cultured with SARS-CoV-2 spike peptides, obtained before COVID-19 vaccination. CDR3 sequence: CATSDPGTSGDEQFF. The DNA of the CDR3 is TGTGCCACCAGTGACCCCGGGACTAGCGGGGACGAGCAGTTCTTC.